This T cell receptor beta chain was recovered during a study of CD8+CD57+ T cells in acquired aplastic anemia. Patients selected for sequencing had displayed CD8+CD57+ cell expansion by flow cytometry. V trimming: 5 bases; J trimming: 9 bases; junction bases outside the gene matches: 11. The CDR3 is 15 amino acids. CDR1 is SGHKS and CDR2 is YYEKEE in the germline V gene (reference sequence). This clonotype has just a few counts. The study profiled TCR beta VDJ and CDR3 using genomic DNA as template. TCRdb analysed the reads with MiXCR anew, one entry per CDR3 protein. This sample carries around 200,000 distinct CDR3 sequences, roughly 50% of them seen once, and the ten largest clones take nearly 20%.

The source is a human donor with aplastic anemia. The V call is TRBV5-5, the J call TRBJ1-5; the match to TRBD1 covers 10 bases. The sample taken for sequencing was sorted CD4+, CD8+, or CD8+CD57+ T cells (not recorded which) from PBMCs. The CDR3 sequence: CASSQDRGRVGPQHF. For the CDR3, the DNA is TGTGCCAGCAGTCAGGACAGGGGGAGAGTTGGGCCCCAGCATTTT.